Below are 10 T cell receptor beta chains sequenced from a single sample in a study of blood T cell repertoires in COVID-19. Clones were sequenced by immunoSEQ multiplex PCR, and TCRdb holds only the in-frame ones, with some missing. In the table there are around 230,000 clones, over 80% of which are singletons. Sequencing input: peripheral blood. These receptors all come from a woman in her 70s with active or convalescent COVID-19.

This chain connects TRBV18 to TRBJ1-1; possible D gene TRBD1, 6 bases. The CDR3 runs 15 residues. V lost 2 bases and J 0 bases, leaving 10 bases between the germline ends. The germline V gene encodes CDR1 KGHSH and CDR2 LQKENI. CDR3 sequence: CASSPGQPLNTEAFF. The DNA of the CDR3 is TGTGCCAGCTCACCAGGACAGCCCCTGAACACTGAAGCTTTCTTT.

V and J are TRBV19 and TRBJ1-1; 11 positions agree with TRBD1. CDR1 is LNHDA, CDR2 SQIVND, per germline (reference sequence). The junction had 7 bases not matched to a gene; V was cut back by 5 bases and J by 8 bases. The CDR3 runs to 14 residues. DNA of the CDR3: TGTGCCAGTAGTCCGAGGACAGGGGGCTGGGAAGCTTTCTTT. Protein product: CASSPRTGGWEAFF.

The chain recombines TRBV15 with TRBJ2-2; the match to TRBD2 covers 14 bases. The CDR3 length is 14 residues. Germline-derived CDR1 and CDR2 are LNHNV and YYDKDF (reference sequence). V was pared by 9 bases and J by 6 bases, with 3 bases of the junction left unmatched. The CDR3 DNA reads as TGTGCCACGGGACTAGCGGGGGCCCCCGGGGAGCTGTTTTTT. The encoded protein is CATGLAGAPGELFF.

This clone was observed once. The gene calls are TRBV5-4 and TRBJ1-2; 7 bases match TRBD1. The trim removed 4 bases at V and 8 bases at J, leaving 8 bases unmatched. CDR1 and CDR2 (germline): SGHNT, YYREEE (reference sequence). This CDR3 is 13 amino acids long. For the CDR3, the DNA is TGTGCCAGCAGCGTCGACAGGGCTGGCGGCTACACCTTC. It yields the protein CASSVDRAGGYTF.

The rearrangement links TRBV7-9 to TRBJ1-5, with D perhaps TRBD1 (6 bases). Germline V gene data show CDR1 as SEHNR and CDR2 as FQNEAQ (reference sequence). Trimming removed 5 bases at V and 2 bases at J, with 19 bases between. The CDR3 covers 17 residues. CDR3 residues: CASSQTGSPGGNQPQHF. The CDR3 DNA reads as TGTGCCAGCAGCCAGACAGGATCCCCCGGGGGCAATCAGCCCCAGCATTTT.

The CDR3 DNA sequence: TGTGCCAGCAGCCTACTAGCGGGAGAATACGAGCAGTACTTC. Protein sequence: CASSLLAGEYEQYF. The chain couples TRBV5-6 to TRBJ2-7, with 11 nucleotides matching TRBD2. V lost 4 bases to trimming and J lost 4 bases; unmatched junction nucleotides: 4. The CDR3 spans 14 residues. Per germline, CDR1 SGHDT and CDR2 YYEEEE.

The V call is TRBV19, the J call TRBJ2-5; 7 bases are shared with TRBD2. Germline V gives CDR1 LNHDA, CDR2 SQIVND (reference sequence). V lost 7 bases and J lost 7; bases outside the gene matches: 3. CDR3 length equals 11 residues. CDR3 DNA sequence: TGTGCCAGTATGGGGAGGGGGACCCAGTACTTC. This gives the protein CASMGRGTQYF.

J is TRBJ2-7 and V is TRBV3-1 (or the pseudogene TRBV3-2), with TRBD2 identical over 9 bases. CDR3 size: 14 residues. V lost 4 bases, J lost 7 bases, and 8 bases stayed unmatched. CDR1 is LGHDT, CDR2 YNNKEL, per germline (reference sequence). The CDR3 DNA reads TGTGCCAGCAGCCCCTATGCGGGAGGGAATGAGCAGTACTTC. It specifies CASSPYAGGNEQYF.

The rearrangement joins TRBV5-1 to TRBJ2-3; 9 positions agree with TRBD2. The germline CDR1 and CDR2 sequences are SGHRS and YFSETQ. Trimming took 4 bases from V and 1 from J; bases not matched to a gene: 10. The CDR3 spans 17 residues. The DNA of the CDR3 is TGCGCCAGCAGCCCAGCCCCTAGCGGGACTGGCACAGATACGCAGTATTTT. Translation: CASSPAPSGTGTDTQYF.

This clone has more than one count but fewer than ten. The J gene is TRBJ2-3, the V gene TRBV20-1, with D unclear. Germline-derived CDR1 and CDR2 are DFQATT and SNEGSKA (reference sequence). With 6 bases removed from V and 6 bases from J, the gap between germline ends came to 10 bases. CDR3 length equals 11 residues. In DNA form, the CDR3 reads TGCAGTGCGAAGCGTGGGGATACGCAGTATTTT. It specifies CSAKRGDTQYF.